This passage covers 11 T cell receptor beta chains from one sample sequenced in a study of Graves' ophthalmopathy and Graves' hyperthyroidism. RNA transcripts yielded amplified TCR beta CDR3 regions. HTBI primers primed a first-round RT-PCR, and a second-round multiplex PCR followed. TCRdb reprocessed the multiplex PCR reads with MiXCR, giving one entry per CDR3 protein. The data show 1 million to 1.3 million distinct CDR3 sequences, around a third seen once. The sequencing sample was made of peripheral blood or thyroid tissue (not recorded which). Every receptor here comes from an adult man with Graves' hyperthyroidism.

This clonotype has at least ten counts. The chain uses TRBV6-5 and TRBJ1-1; D call uncertain. Germline CDR1 is MNHEY and CDR2 is SVGAGI. The CDR3 covers 15 residues. Trimming left V 0 bases short and J 3 bases short, with 11 bases between. The CDR3 region is CASSYSVGSHTEAFF. CDR3 coding DNA: TGTGCCAGCAGTTACTCGGTTGGCAGCCACACTGAAGCTTTCTTT.

The chain uses TRBV7-6 and TRBJ2-1, with TRBD2 as a possible D gene (5 bases). There are 15 residues in the CDR3. Germline V gives CDR1 SGHVS, CDR2 FNYEAQ. Trimming took off 1 base at V and 5 bases at J, with 12 bases between the two ends. CDR3 amino acids: CASSLGPAENNEQFF. CDR3 nucleotide sequence: TGTGCCAGCAGCTTAGGGCCAGCGGAGAACAATGAGCAGTTCTTC.

The V call is TRBV6-1, the J call TRBJ2-6; 13 nucleotides match TRBD2. CDR3 length: 20 residues. The germline V gene has CDR1 MNHNS and CDR2 SASEGT. V gave up 5 bases and J gave up 0 bases; unmatched junction bases: 10. The CDR3 DNA sequence: TGTGCCAGCAGTCCCGGGACTAGCGGGATAACACCCTCTGGGGCCAACGTCCTGACTTTC. Its protein product is CASSPGTSGITPSGANVLTF.

This clonotype came up a few times. This rearrangement joins TRBV10-3 to TRBJ2-5; 7 bases agree with TRBD2. The J segment lost 1 base and the V segment lost 10 bases, leaving 3 bases of the junction unmatched. The CDR3 runs to 12 residues. CDR1 is ENHRY, CDR2 SYGVKD, per germline. CDR3: CATTGGQETQYF. The CDR3 DNA reads as TGTGCCACCACGGGGGGCCAAGAGACCCAGTACTTC.

The DNA for the CDR3 is TGTGCCAGCAGCTGTGGCCCAACTGGCGAGCAGTACTTC. Translated, it gives CASSCGPTGEQYF. J is TRBJ2-5 and V is TRBV7-2; D not certain. The J call may be faulty, since TRBJ2-7 better matches the DNA end. The CDR3 is 13 residues long. Germline V lookup: CDR1 SGHTA, CDR2 FQGNSA.

This clonotype showed up just a few times. The chain employs TRBV6-6 and TRBJ2-7, with D possibly being TRBD1 (6 bases). The CDR3 runs 15 residues. The V end lost 5 bases, the J end lost 0 bases, and 14 bases lay between the germline ends. The germline CDR1 and CDR2 sequences are MNHNY and SVGAGI (reference sequence). The CDR3 protein is CASSRGQTTSYEQYF. CDR3 DNA sequence: TGTGCCAGCAGTCGTGGACAGACGACCTCCTACGAGCAGTACTTC.

In this sample, this clonotype turned up many times. The chain links TRBV20-1 to TRBJ1-1; 8 nucleotides agree with TRBD1. There are 15 residues in the CDR3. Germline CDR1 reads DFQATT; CDR2 reads SNEGSKA (reference sequence). The junction had 9 bases not matched to a gene; V was cut back by 3 bases and J by 3 bases. The DNA of the CDR3 is TGCAGTGCTAGTCCCCCGGACAGGGTTCACACTGAAGCTTTCTTT. The encoded protein is CSASPPDRVHTEAFF.

This chain joins TRBV5-6 and TRBJ2-7, with D perhaps being TRBD1 or TRBD2 (5 bases each). The CDR3 loop spans 12 amino acids. Trimming shortened V by 0 bases and J by 9 bases, and 10 bases separated the two germline ends. Germline CDR1 and CDR2: SGHDT and YYEEEE. CDR3 sequence reads: CASSLGPGRQYF. CDR3 nucleotides: TGTGCCAGCAGCTTGGGCCCGGGACGGCAGTACTTC.

This clonotype was picked up a small number of times. The V and J genes are TRBV15 and TRBJ1-5, with D possibly being TRBD1 (5 bases). CDR3 size: 14 residues. Germline V gene lookup returns CDR1 LNHNV and CDR2 YYDKDF (reference sequence). The V gene lost 8 bases and the J gene lost 4 bases, with 15 bases spanning the gap. For the CDR3, the DNA is TGTGCCACCGACAACGCGGGGGGGAATCAGCCCCAGCATTTT. It codes for CATDNAGGNQPQHF.

This clonotype was seen at least ten times. This chain links TRBV19 with TRBJ1-3; D is uncertain. The CDR3 loop spans 11 amino acids. V was shortened by 11 bases and J by 2 bases, with 7 bases between the two germline ends. Germline-derived CDR1 and CDR2 are LNHDA and SQIVND (reference sequence). CDR3 nucleotides: TGTGCCGCCAGTCCTGGAAACACCATATATTTT. Its protein is CAASPGNTIYF.

The CDR3 region is CASTLGSRGRYTF. The CDR3 nucleotides are TGTGCCAGCACCCTGGGGTCGCGGGGGCGGTACACCTTC. The chain joins TRBV12-3 or TRBV12-4 to TRBJ1-2; tentatively, D is TRBD1 (6 bases). The V end was cut by 7 bases, the J end by 11 bases, with 20 bases between. This CDR3 has 13 amino acids.